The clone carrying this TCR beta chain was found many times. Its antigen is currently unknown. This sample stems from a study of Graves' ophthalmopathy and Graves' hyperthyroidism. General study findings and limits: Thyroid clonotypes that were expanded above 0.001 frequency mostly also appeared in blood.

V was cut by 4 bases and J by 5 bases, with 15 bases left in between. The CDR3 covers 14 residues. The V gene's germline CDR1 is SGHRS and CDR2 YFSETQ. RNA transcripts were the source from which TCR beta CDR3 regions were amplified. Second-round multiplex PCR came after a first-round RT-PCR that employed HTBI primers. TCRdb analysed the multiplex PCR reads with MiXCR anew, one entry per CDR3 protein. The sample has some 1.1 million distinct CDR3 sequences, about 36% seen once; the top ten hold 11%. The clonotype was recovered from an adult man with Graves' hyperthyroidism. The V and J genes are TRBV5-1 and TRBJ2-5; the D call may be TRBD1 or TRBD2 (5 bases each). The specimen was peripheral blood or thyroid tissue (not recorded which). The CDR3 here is CASSIGTDRETQYF. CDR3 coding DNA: TGCGCCAGCAGCATAGGGACGGACCGGGAGACCCAGTACTTC. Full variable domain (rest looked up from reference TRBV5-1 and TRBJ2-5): KAGVTQTPRYLIKTRGQQVTLSCSPISGHRSVSWYQQTPGQGLQFLFEYFSETQRNKGNFPGRFSGRQFSNSRSEMNVSTLELGDSALYLCASSIGTDRETQYFGPGTRLLVL.